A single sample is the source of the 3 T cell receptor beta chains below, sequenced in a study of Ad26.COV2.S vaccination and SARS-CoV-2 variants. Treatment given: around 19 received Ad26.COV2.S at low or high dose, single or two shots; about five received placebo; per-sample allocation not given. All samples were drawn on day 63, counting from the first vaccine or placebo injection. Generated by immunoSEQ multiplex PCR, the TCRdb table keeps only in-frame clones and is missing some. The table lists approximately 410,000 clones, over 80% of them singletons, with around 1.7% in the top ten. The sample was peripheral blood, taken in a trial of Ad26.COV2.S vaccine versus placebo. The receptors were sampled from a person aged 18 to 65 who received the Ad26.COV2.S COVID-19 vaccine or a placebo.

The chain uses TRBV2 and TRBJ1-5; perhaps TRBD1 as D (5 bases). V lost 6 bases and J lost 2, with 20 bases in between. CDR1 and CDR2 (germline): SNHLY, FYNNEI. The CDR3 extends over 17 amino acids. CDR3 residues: CASSETGLRGGNQPQHF. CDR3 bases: TGTGCCAGCAGCGAAACGGGCCTGAGGGGTGGCAATCAGCCCCAGCATTTT.

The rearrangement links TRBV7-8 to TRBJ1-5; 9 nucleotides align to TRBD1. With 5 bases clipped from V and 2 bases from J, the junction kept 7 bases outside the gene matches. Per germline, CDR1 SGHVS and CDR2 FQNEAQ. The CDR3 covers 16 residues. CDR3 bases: TGTGCCAGCAGCCGCTGGACAGGGGAAGGCAATCAGCCCCAGCATTTT. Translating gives CASSRWTGEGNQPQHF.

The CDR3 DNA reads as TGTGCCAGCAGTTACGGGCTCGATGGGGGCTACACCTTC. Translated: CASSYGLDGGYTF. The chain recombines TRBV6-6 with TRBJ1-2, with D unresolved. The CDR3 sequence is 13 residues long. The ends were cut back, 2 bases at V and 8 bases at J, with 12 bases in the middle. Germline CDR1 and CDR2: MNHNY and SVGAGI (reference sequence).